This T cell receptor beta chain was sequenced in a study of cytomegalovirus exposure and HLA in healthy donors. The PCR ran on 60 Vbeta and 13 Jbeta primers. Sequencing used immunoSEQ multiplex PCR; TCRdb keeps in-frame clones, though not all of them. The ten most abundant clones cover around 3.6% of a sample with 120,000 or so clones. This TCR was recovered from a man aged 18 to 29 in good health and CMV-seronegative. Sequenced sample: PBMCs.

CDR3 region: CASFGGRGDEQYF. DNA for the CDR3: TGTGCCAGCTTTGGGGGCAGGGGCGACGAGCAGTACTTC. This chain uses TRBV5-6 with TRBJ2-7; tentatively, D is TRBD1 (6 bases). The length of the CDR3 is 13 residues. Per germline, CDR1 SGHDT and CDR2 YYEEEE. V was cut by 7 bases and J by 5 bases, with 16 bases left in between.